This T cell receptor (beta chain) appears in the sequencing data of a study of T cells after yellow fever vaccination. TCRdb called the 5' RACE reads again in MiXCR, with one record for every CDR3 protein. The data hold a few hundred thousand distinct CDR3 sequences, with around 3.6% observed a single time. V lost 2 bases and J lost 2; bases outside the gene matches: 4. The CDR3 has 15 amino acids. This clonotype turned up a few times. The TCR originated in a young man who received the YFV17D yellow fever vaccine. The chain employs TRBV23-1 and TRBJ1-1; 8 positions agree with TRBD1. TRBV23-1 is recorded as an ORF, its role being uncertain. Specimen: PBMCs, collected on the day of the yellow fever booster vaccination. In nucleotides, the CDR3 is TGCGCCAGCAGTCAAAACCAGGGGGCCAACACTGAAGCTTTCTTT. It codes for CASSQNQGANTEAFF.